The 18 T cell receptor beta chains given below trace back to one sample, sequenced in a study of regulatory T cells in long-lasting Graves disease. Stated time point: persistent/refractory GD, antithyroid drugs over 5 years with positive TRAb. Preparation of the TCR library used RNA extracted from PBMCs. Arm-PCR of CDR3 regions and iRepertoire HTBI primers were the basis on which TCR beta libraries were built. One entry per CDR3 protein, called by TCRdb with MiXCR from the multiplex PCR reads. Of 300,000 to 350,000 distinct CDR3 sequences listed, roughly a fifth are singletons. Specimen: peripheral blood mononuclear cells (PBMCs), collected when the disease was refractory, from a patient treated with antithyroid drugs. These receptor sequences come from a female donor with Graves disease.

Only a few counts were recorded for this clonotype. The J gene is TRBJ2-5, the V gene TRBV29-1, with a tentative D call TRBD2 (6 bases). The germline V gene encodes CDR1 SQVTM and CDR2 ANQGSEA. V lost 5 bases and J 2 bases, leaving 21 bases between the germline ends. The CDR3 spans 16 residues. CDR3 amino acids: CSVRAVMGGEQETQYF. The CDR3 bases are TGCAGCGTTAGGGCGGTGATGGGGGGTGAACAAGAGACCCAGTACTTC.

This clonotype came up many times. The rearrangement uses TRBV7-2 and TRBJ2-5; 8 bases align to TRBD1. In germline, CDR1 is SGHTA, CDR2 FQGNSA. V was clipped by 5 bases and J by 4 bases; unmatched bases: 9. The CDR3 totals 15 residues. CDR3: CASSARQGTGETQYF. The DNA for the CDR3 is TGTGCCAGCAGCGCGAGACAGGGGACGGGAGAGACCCAGTACTTC. Full variable domain (rest looked up from reference TRBV7-2 and TRBJ2-5): GAGVSQSPSNKVTEKGKDVELRCDPISGHTALYWYRQSLGQGLEFLIYFQGNSAPDKSGLPSDRFSAERTGGSVSTLTIQRTQQEDSAVYLCASSARQGTGETQYFGPGTRLLVL.

This clonotype was picked up many times. V gene TRBV2 combines with J gene TRBJ2-5; TRBD1 might be the D (6 bases). Between the trimmed V and J ends, which lost 3 bases and 7 bases, there was a span of 15 bases. The CDR3 is 14 amino acids. Germline V gene lookup returns CDR1 SNHLY and CDR2 FYNNEI. CDR3 coding DNA: TGTGCCAGCAGTGAGGGCAGGGGTCGTTCGACCCAGTACTTC. Translating it yields CASSEGRGRSTQYF.

This clonotype was counted many times. A junction boundary mismatches the germline segment, possibly from a read error. This rearrangement joins TRBV13 to TRBJ1-4; D is unclear. This CDR3 has 13 amino acids. Germline loops: CDR1 PRHDT, CDR2 FYEKMQ (reference sequence). The CDR3 nucleotides read TGTGCCAGCAGCTCCACCCCATCTGGACTCCGGGATTTT. It translates to CASSSTPSGLRDF.

This clonotype was detected only a few times. The genes are TRBV20-1 and TRBJ1-2; 7 bases match TRBD1. The CDR3 covers 15 residues. V trimming: 0 bases; J trimming: 4 bases; junction bases outside the gene matches: 8. The germline CDR1 and CDR2 sequences are DFQATT and SNEGSKA (reference sequence). The CDR3 region has the DNA TGCAGTGCTAGAGAAGGGAGGGGGCGCGGCTATGGCTACACCTTC. Amino acid sequence: CSAREGRGRGYGYTF.

This sequence joins TRBV19 and TRBJ2-5; TRBD1 matches 8 bases. V shed 4 bases, J shed 4 bases, and the junction held 5 bases outside the gene matches. The germline CDR1 and CDR2 sequences are LNHDA and SQIVND (reference sequence). CDR3 size: 14 residues. The CDR3 coding sequence is TGTGCCAGTAGTAAGCTAACAGGGGGAGAGACCCAGTACTTC. Translation gives CASSKLTGGETQYF.

In its sample, this clonotype was seen many times. The chain carries TRBV20-1 and TRBJ1-1, with D uncertain. The CDR3 spans 13 residues. In germline, CDR1 is DFQATT, CDR2 SNEGSKA (reference sequence). V lost 3 bases to trimming and J lost 1 base, with 9 bases between them. The CDR3 protein is CSASEDGNTEAFF. The CDR3 bases are TGCAGTGCTAGCGAGGACGGGAACACTGAAGCTTTCTTT.

Ten or more counts support this clonotype. V and J are TRBV6-9 and TRBJ1-2; no firm D call. CDR3 size: 16 residues. The germline V and J ends were trimmed by 3 bases and 4 bases, with 18 bases remaining between them. Germline lookup yields CDR1 MNHGY and CDR2 SVAAGI. CDR3 sequence reads: CASSYSLYAVGYGYTF. Here the CDR3 DNA reads TGTGCCAGCAGTTACTCTCTATACGCGGTGGGCTATGGCTACACCTTC.

This clonotype was picked up one time. Given a much more abundant clone one base away, this may be a read error. CDR3 DNA: TGTGCCAGCAGCTGGGACGTATCGAACACCGGGGAGCTGTTTTTT. Translated: CASSWDVSNTGELFF. The genes are TRBV2 and TRBJ2-2; possibly TRBD1 or TRBD2 for D (5 bases each). The CDR3 totals 15 residues. The ends were cut back, 6 bases at V and 0 bases at J, with 11 bases in the middle. CDR1 is SNHLY and CDR2 is FYNNEI in the germline V gene.

This clonotype was counted only a few times. The chain is built from TRBV6-5 and TRBJ1-2; 8 nucleotides match TRBD1. From germline, CDR1 is MNHEY and CDR2 SVGAGI. Trimming at V came to 4 bases and at J to 7 bases, leaving 20 bases not matched to a gene. CDR3 size: 18 residues. This CDR3 reads CASSSTSRDRTGGSGYTF. The CDR3 DNA sequence: TGTGCCAGCAGTTCTACGTCCCGGGACAGGACCGGCGGTAGTGGCTACACCTTC.

In this sample, this clonotype turned up many times. The V call is TRBV6-5, the J call TRBJ1-5; 8 bases fit TRBD1. V gave up 4 bases and J gave up 4 bases; unmatched junction bases: 9. Germline loops: CDR1 MNHEY, CDR2 SVGAGI. CDR3 length: 16 residues. The CDR3 region has the DNA TGTGCCAGCAGTTCAGGACAGGGAGGGCGGAATCAGCCCCAGCATTTT. Encoded protein: CASSSGQGGRNQPQHF.

This clonotype came up a few times. The V call is TRBV5-1, the J call TRBJ1-2, with TRBD1 matching over 10 bases. The CDR3 length is 13 residues. With V trimmed by 3 bases and J by 8 bases, 4 bases remained unmatched. Germline V gene sequence: CDR1 SGHRS, CDR2 YFSETQ. Here the CDR3 DNA reads TGCGCCAGCAGCTACGACAGGGGGCAGGGCTACACCTTC. Its protein is CASSYDRGQGYTF.

Many counts were recorded for this clonotype. This sequence joins TRBV5-1 and TRBJ1-2; TRBD1 agrees at 9 bases. CDR1 is SGHRS and CDR2 is YFSETQ in the germline V gene. Germline trimming cut 4 bases from V and 4 bases from J; bases unmatched to any gene: 5. There are 14 residues in the CDR3. CDR3 loop: CASSEGQGRYGYTF. CDR3 nucleotides: TGCGCCAGCAGCGAAGGACAGGGGCGCTATGGCTACACCTTC.

A few counts support this clonotype. The rearrangement uses TRBV20-1 and TRBJ2-7; TRBD2 is a possible D gene (7 bases). Trimming took off 0 bases at V and 3 bases at J, with 12 bases between the two ends. The CDR3 totals 14 residues. CDR1 is DFQATT and CDR2 is SNEGSKA in the germline V gene (reference sequence). CDR3 DNA: TGCAGTGCTAGAGATCTGGGGGGGCGCTACGAGCAGTACTTC. It codes for CSARDLGGRYEQYF.

The rearrangement joins TRBV7-8 to TRBJ1-6; D may be TRBD1 (6 bases). Germline V gene sequence: CDR1 SGHVS, CDR2 FQNEAQ. The CDR3 has 16 residues. Trimming pared 5 bases from V and 6 bases from J, leaving 17 bases between. Here the CDR3 DNA reads TGTGCCAGCAGCCTCCTTACCAGGGGCGGTAATTCACCCCTCCACTTT. Encoded protein: CASSLLTRGGNSPLHF.

This clonotype was recorded many times. The CDR3 protein is CASSWGRNTGELFF. As DNA, the CDR3 is TGTGCCAGCAGTTGGGGGCGCAACACCGGGGAGCTGTTTTTT. The gene calls are TRBV6-9 and TRBJ2-2; the D gene is possibly TRBD1 (6 bases). V lost 4 bases and J 2 bases, leaving 8 bases between the germline ends. CDR1 and CDR2 (germline): MNHGY, SVAAGI. This CDR3 comprises 14 residues.

The V and J genes are TRBV19 and TRBJ2-7; a possible D gene is TRBD2 (5 bases). Germline V CDR1 and CDR2: LNHDA, SQIVND (reference sequence). V was shortened by 1 base and J by 6 bases, with 13 bases between the two germline ends. The CDR3 contains 14 residues. The CDR3 sequence is CASSIGGDYSEQYF. CDR3 bases: TGTGCCAGTAGTATAGGTGGAGACTACTCCGAGCAGTACTTC.

In its sample, this clonotype was seen a few times. The V call is TRBV3-1, the J call TRBJ1-1; a weak D match, TRBD1 (5 bases). Trimming shortened V by 0 bases and J by 5 bases, and 13 bases separated the two germline ends. CDR1 LGHDT and CDR2 YNNKEL come from the germline V gene (reference sequence). This CDR3 is 15 amino acids long. CDR3 protein: CASSQDRLRGTEAFF. The CDR3 bases are TGTGCCAGCAGCCAAGACCGACTACGGGGGACTGAAGCTTTCTTT.